This T cell receptor beta chain was documented in a study of spatial heterogeneity in lung cancer. Study-wide context: Counts of TCR transcripts in tumor regions correlated strongly with a matched bulk RNA-seq T cell module score. General observations from the study: In tumors, expanded intratumoral alpha and beta TCR counts tracked mutation counts.

Time point defined: sample taken at primary tumor resection. The donors, more than 55 patients with untreated early-stage non-small cell lung cancer, provided the samples. TCRs were sequenced from unsorted whole RNA of tumor, nontumor lung or PBMC. Single TCR cDNA molecules each had their own unique molecular identifier. TCRdb passed the 5' RACE reads through MiXCR, listing each CDR3 protein once. The table includes about 13,000 distinct CDR3 sequences, around 5.8% detected once. This clonotype was picked up many times. Antigen: not known. The germline V and J ends were trimmed by 3 bases and 11 bases, with 20 bases remaining between them. Looked up from germline, CDR1 is SGHTA and CDR2 is FQGNSA. The CDR3 consists of 15 residues.

V is TRBV7-2 and J is TRBJ1-5, with D maybe TRBD1 (5 bases). The specimen was lung tumor tissue, collected at surgery. The sequence was obtained from a female donor with early-stage non-small cell lung cancer. The CDR3 DNA reads as TGTGCCAGCAGCTTTATGGGGACTTCCAATAGGGCCCAGCATTTT. It translates to CASSFMGTSNRAQHF.